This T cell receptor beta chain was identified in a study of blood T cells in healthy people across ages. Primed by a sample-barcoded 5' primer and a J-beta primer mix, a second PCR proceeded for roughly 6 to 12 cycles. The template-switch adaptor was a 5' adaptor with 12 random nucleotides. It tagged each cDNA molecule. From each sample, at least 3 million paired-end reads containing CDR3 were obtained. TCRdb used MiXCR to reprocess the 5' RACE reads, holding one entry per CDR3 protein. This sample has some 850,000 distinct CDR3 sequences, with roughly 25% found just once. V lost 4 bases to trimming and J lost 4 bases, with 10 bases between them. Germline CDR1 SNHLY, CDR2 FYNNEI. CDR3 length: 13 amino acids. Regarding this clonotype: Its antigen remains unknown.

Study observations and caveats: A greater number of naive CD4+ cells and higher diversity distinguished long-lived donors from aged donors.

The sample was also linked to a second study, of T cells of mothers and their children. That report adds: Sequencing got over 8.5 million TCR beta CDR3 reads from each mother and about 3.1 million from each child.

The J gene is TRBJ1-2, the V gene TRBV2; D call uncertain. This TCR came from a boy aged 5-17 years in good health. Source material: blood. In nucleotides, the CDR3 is TGTGCCAGCAGTGGAGAGGGAGGCTATGGCTACACCTTC. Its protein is CASSGEGGYGYTF. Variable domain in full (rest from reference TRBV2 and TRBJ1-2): EPEVTQTPSHQVTQMGQEVILRCVPISNHLYFYWYRQILGQKVEFLVSFYNNEISEKSEIFDDQFSVERPDGSNFTLKIRSTKLEDSAMYFCASSGEGGYGYTFGSGTRLTVV.